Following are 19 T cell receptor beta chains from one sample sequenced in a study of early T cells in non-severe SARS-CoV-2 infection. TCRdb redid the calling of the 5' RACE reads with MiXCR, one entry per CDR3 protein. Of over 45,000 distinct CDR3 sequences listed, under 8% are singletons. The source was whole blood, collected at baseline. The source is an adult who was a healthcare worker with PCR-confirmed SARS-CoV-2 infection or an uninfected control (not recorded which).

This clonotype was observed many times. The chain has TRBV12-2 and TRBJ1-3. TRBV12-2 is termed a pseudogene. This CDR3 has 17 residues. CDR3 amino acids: CASRLAWAASSGNTIYF. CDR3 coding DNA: TGTGCAAGTCGCTTAGCGTGGGCAGCCAGCTCTGGAAACACCATATATTTT.

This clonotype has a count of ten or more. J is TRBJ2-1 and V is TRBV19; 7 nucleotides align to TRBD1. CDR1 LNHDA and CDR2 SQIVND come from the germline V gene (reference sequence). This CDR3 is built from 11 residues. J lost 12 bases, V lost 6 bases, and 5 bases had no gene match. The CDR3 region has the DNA TGTGCCAGTAGCCAAGGGGGCGGGCAGTTCTTC. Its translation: CASSQGGGQFF.

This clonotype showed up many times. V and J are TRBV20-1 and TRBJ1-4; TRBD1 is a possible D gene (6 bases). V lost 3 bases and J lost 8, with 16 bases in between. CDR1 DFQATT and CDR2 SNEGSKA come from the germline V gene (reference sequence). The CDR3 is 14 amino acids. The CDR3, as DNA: TGCAGTGCTAGCCACAGGGTTTATGAGGAAAAACTGTTTTTT. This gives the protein CSASHRVYEEKLFF.

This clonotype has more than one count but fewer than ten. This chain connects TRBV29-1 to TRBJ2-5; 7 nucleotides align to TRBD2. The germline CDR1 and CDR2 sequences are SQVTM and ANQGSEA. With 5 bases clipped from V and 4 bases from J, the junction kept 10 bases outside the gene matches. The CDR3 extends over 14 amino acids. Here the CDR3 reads CSVRSGAAIETQYF. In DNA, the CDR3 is TGCAGCGTTAGGAGCGGGGCCGCGATAGAGACCCAGTACTTC.

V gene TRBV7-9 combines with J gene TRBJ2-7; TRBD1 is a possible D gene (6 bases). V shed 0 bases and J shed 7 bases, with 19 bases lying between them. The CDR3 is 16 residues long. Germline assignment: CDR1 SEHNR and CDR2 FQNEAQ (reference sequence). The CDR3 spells CASSLAPVPKGVEQYF. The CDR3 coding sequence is TGTGCCAGCAGCTTAGCGCCGGTCCCTAAGGGGGTGGAGCAGTACTTC.

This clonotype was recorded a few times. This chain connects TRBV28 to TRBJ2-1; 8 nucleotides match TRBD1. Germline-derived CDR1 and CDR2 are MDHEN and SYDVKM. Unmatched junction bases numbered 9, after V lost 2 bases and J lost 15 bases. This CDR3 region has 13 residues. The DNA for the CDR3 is TGTGCCAGCAGTTTACTGGGACAGGATGGGCGGTTCTTC. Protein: CASSLLGQDGRFF.

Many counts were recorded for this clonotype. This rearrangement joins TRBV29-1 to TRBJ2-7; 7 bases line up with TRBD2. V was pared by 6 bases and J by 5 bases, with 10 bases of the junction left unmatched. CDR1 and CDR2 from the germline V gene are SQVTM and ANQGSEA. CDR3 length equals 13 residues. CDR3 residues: CSVVKREGHEQYF. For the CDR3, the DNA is TGCAGCGTGGTAAAGAGGGAGGGGCACGAGCAGTACTTC.

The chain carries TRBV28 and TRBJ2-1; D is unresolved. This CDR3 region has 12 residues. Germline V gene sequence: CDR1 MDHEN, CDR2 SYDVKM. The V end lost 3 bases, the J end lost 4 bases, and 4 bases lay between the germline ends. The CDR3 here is CASSLEYNEQFF. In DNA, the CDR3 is TGTGCCAGCAGTTTGGAGTACAATGAGCAGTTCTTC.

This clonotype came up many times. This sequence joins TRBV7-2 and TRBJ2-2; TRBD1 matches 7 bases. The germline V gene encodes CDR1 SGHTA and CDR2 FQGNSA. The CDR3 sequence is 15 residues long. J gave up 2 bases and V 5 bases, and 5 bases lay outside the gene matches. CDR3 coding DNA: TGTGCCAGCAGCATGAGACAGGGCAACACCGGGGAGCTGTTTTTT. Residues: CASSMRQGNTGELFF.

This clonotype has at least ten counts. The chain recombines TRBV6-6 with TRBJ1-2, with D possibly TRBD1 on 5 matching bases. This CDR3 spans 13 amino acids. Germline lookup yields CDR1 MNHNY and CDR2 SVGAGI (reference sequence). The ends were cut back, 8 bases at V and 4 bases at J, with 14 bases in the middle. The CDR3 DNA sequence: TGTGCCAGCCTCCGGGGGGACCTCTATGGCTACACCTTC. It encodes CASLRGDLYGYTF.

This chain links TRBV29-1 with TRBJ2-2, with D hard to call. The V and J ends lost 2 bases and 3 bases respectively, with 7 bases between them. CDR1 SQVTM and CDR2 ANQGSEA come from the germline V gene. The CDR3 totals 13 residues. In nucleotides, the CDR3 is TGCAGCGTTGAACCGCAGCACACCGGGGAGCTGTTTTTT. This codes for CSVEPQHTGELFF.

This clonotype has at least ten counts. CDR3 amino acids: CASSIVAGTNSNQPQHF. CDR3 nucleotides: TGTGCCAGTAGTATAGTGGCAGGGACTAATAGCAATCAGCCCCAGCATTTT. The gene calls are TRBV19 and TRBJ1-5, with D perhaps matching TRBD1 (5 bases). This CDR3 spans 17 amino acids. CDR1 is LNHDA, CDR2 SQIVND, per germline (reference sequence). Deletions cut 1 base from V and 0 bases from J, with 13 bases between.

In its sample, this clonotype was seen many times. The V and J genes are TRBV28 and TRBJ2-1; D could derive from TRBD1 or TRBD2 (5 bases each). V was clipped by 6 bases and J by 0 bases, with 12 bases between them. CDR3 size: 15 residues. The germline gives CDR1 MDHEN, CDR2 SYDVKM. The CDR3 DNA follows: TGTGCCAGCAGGGGGCTTGGGGGCTCCTACAATGAGCAGTTCTTC. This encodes CASRGLGGSYNEQFF.

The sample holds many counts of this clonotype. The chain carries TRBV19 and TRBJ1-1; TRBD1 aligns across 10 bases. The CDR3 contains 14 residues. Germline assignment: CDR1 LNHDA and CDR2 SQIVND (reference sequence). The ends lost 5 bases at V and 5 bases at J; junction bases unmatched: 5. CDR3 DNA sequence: TGTGCCAGTAGTCCGGGACAGGGGTTAACTGAAGCTTTCTTT. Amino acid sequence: CASSPGQGLTEAFF.

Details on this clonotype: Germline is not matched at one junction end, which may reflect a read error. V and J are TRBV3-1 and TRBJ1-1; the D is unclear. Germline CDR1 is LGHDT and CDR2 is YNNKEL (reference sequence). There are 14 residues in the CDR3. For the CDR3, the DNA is TGTGCCAGCAGCCCGGAAAGGGATATCACTGGAGCTTTCTTT. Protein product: CASSPERDITGAFF.

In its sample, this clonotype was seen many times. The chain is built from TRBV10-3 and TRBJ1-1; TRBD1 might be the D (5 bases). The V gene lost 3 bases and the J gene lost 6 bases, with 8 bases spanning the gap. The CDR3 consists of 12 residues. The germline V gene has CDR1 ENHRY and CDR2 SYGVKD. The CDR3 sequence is CAISDQGSEAFF. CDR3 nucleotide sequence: TGTGCCATCAGTGACCAGGGCTCTGAAGCTTTCTTT.

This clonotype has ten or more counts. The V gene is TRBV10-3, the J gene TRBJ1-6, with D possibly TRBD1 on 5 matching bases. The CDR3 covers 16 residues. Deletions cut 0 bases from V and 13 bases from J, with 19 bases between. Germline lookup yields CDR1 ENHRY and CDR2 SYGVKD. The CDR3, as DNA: TGTGCCATCAGTGAGTCGACTCTCCGGCAGGGTATGCCCCTCCACTTT. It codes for CAISESTLRQGMPLHF.

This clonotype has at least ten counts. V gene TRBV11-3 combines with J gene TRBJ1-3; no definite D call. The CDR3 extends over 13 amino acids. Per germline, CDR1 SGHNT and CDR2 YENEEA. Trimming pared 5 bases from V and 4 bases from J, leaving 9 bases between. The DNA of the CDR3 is TGTGCCAGCAGCACGGGTGTGGGAAACACCATATATTTT. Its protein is CASSTGVGNTIYF.

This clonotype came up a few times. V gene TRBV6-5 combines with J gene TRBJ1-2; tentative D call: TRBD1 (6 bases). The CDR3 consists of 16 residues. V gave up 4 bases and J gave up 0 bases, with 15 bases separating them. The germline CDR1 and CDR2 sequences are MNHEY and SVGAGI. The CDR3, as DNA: TGTGCCAGCAGTTTCACAGTGGACAGCCCTAACTATGGCTACACCTTC. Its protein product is CASSFTVDSPNYGYTF.